Listed here are 24 T cell receptor beta chains from one sample, sequenced in a study of cytomegalovirus exposure and HLA in healthy donors. In the PCR, 60 Vbeta and 13 Jbeta primers were used. Clones were read by immunoSEQ multiplex PCR, and TCRdb kept only the in-frame ones, dropping some. Of around 190,000 clones listed, roughly 87% are singletons. The sample was PBMCs. The receptors come from a boy between 2 and 10 years old in good health and CMV-seronegative.

The chain uses TRBV10-3 and TRBJ1-1; possibly TRBD1 for D (5 bases). V dropped 7 bases and J dropped 2 bases, with 11 bases sitting between them. CDR3 length equals 13 residues. The germline V gene has CDR1 ENHRY and CDR2 SYGVKD. As DNA, the CDR3 is TGTGCCATCACCACAGGTGTTAACACTGAAGCTTTCTTT. Its translation: CAITTGVNTEAFF.

The chain carries TRBV7-2 and TRBJ2-3; 7 nucleotides align to TRBD2. CDR3 length: 16 amino acids. CDR1 and CDR2 from the germline V gene are SGHTA and FQGNSA. Germline trimming cut 11 bases from V and 2 bases from J; bases unmatched to any gene: 16. The CDR3 sequence is CAPGGSWPKYTDTQYF. The CDR3 DNA sequence: TGTGCCCCGGGGGGAAGTTGGCCGAAATACACAGATACGCAGTATTTT. Filled out from reference TRBV7-2 and TRBJ2-3, the complete variable domain reads GAGVSQSPSNKVTEKGKDVELRCDPISGHTALYWYRQSLGQGLEFLIYFQGNSAPDKSGLPSDRFSAERTGGSVSTLTIQRTQQEDSAVYLCAPGGSWPKYTDTQYFGPGTRLTVL.

The chain is built from TRBV19 and TRBJ1-4; D uncertain. The CDR3 covers 15 residues. The V end lost 0 bases, the J end lost 7 bases, and 12 bases lay between the germline ends. Germline CDR1 is LNHDA and CDR2 is SQIVND (reference sequence). Here the CDR3 DNA reads TGTGCCAGTAGTATAGATCTTGGCCGGGGTGAAAAACTGTTTTTT. Translating it yields CASSIDLGRGEKLFF.

The V gene is TRBV7-9, the J gene TRBJ2-7; TRBD2 matches at 9 bases. The V gene's germline CDR1 is SEHNR and CDR2 FQNEAQ (reference sequence). V lost 5 bases and J lost 0; bases outside the gene matches: 8. The CDR3 has 16 residues. In DNA, the CDR3 is TGTGCCAGCAGCCCGCGGGGGGGTTGGGGCTCCTACGAGCAGTACTTC. It codes for CASSPRGGWGSYEQYF.

As DNA, the CDR3 is TGTGCCAGCAGTTTCTTGAGGGCCTACGAGCAGTACTTC. As protein: CASSFLRAYEQYF. V usage is TRBV28 and J usage is TRBJ2-7, with D perhaps matching TRBD2 (5 bases). Germline CDR1 is MDHEN and CDR2 is SYDVKM. The CDR3 loop spans 13 amino acids. The V end was cut by 3 bases, the J end by 2 bases, with 8 bases between.

This chain connects TRBV29-1 to TRBJ2-5; maybe TRBD2 (6 bases). Trimming removed 6 bases at V and 4 bases at J, with 18 bases between. CDR1 is SQVTM and CDR2 is ANQGSEA in the germline V gene. This CDR3 has 14 residues. This CDR3 is CSVVAPGLGETQYF. Here the CDR3 DNA reads TGCAGCGTCGTTGCACCGGGACTCGGAGAGACCCAGTACTTC.

The chain uses TRBV5-5 and TRBJ1-1; D uncertain. From germline, CDR1 is SGHKS and CDR2 YYEKEE (reference sequence). Trimming removed 5 bases from V and 5 bases from J, with 16 bases in between. This CDR3 is 14 amino acids long. Here the CDR3 reads CASSYLRGSTEAFF. CDR3 sequence (DNA): TGTGCCAGCAGTTACCTCCGGGGTTCGACTGAAGCTTTCTTT.

The rearrangement links TRBV11-2 to TRBJ1-5; 8 bases line up with TRBD1. CDR3 length equals 15 residues. J gave up 3 bases and V 4 bases, and 5 bases lay outside the gene matches. Looked up from germline, CDR1 is SGHAT and CDR2 is FQNNGV. CDR3: CASSSVQGVNQPQHF. The CDR3 nucleotides read TGTGCCAGCAGCTCAGTACAGGGGGTCAATCAGCCCCAGCATTTT.

The chain couples TRBV7-9 to TRBJ2-1; TRBD2 aligns across 8 bases. The CDR3 sequence is 13 residues long. Trimming cost V 1 base and J 8 bases; bases outside gene matches: 1. Germline-derived CDR1 and CDR2 are SEHNR and FQNEAQ (reference sequence). This CDR3 is CASSLVSGDEQFF. Here the CDR3 DNA reads TGTGCCAGCAGCTTAGTTAGCGGGGATGAGCAGTTCTTC.

The V and J genes are TRBV6-5 and TRBJ2-7, with 11 bases lining up with TRBD2. Germline V lookup: CDR1 MNHEY, CDR2 SVGAGI. The J segment lost 3 bases and the V segment lost 6 bases, leaving 4 bases of the junction unmatched. This CDR3 has 14 amino acids. This chain's CDR3 is CASRSGTSGYEQYF. The CDR3 DNA follows: TGTGCCAGCAGGTCCGGGACTAGCGGCTACGAGCAGTACTTC.

The rearrangement links TRBV9 to TRBJ2-3; perhaps TRBD2 as D (6 bases). Germline loops: CDR1 SGDLS, CDR2 YYNGEE. This CDR3 is 15 amino acids long. V was clipped by 4 bases and J by 1 base, with 13 bases between them. The CDR3 bases are TGTGCCAGCAGCTCGCGACTAGAGGGCACAGATACGCAGTATTTT. As protein: CASSSRLEGTDTQYF.

The chain is built from TRBV6-5 and TRBJ2-2, with a weak D call TRBD1 (5 bases). The V end lost 6 bases, the J end lost 4 bases, and 12 bases lay between the germline ends. The CDR3 contains 14 residues. Germline V gives CDR1 MNHEY, CDR2 SVGAGI. The CDR3 sequence: CASSFLGATGELFF. CDR3 DNA: TGTGCCAGCAGCTTCCTAGGGGCCACCGGGGAGCTGTTTTTT.

The gene calls are TRBV5-4 and TRBJ2-2; the D gene is possibly TRBD2 (7 bases). The CDR3 loop spans 15 amino acids. In germline, CDR1 is SGHNT, CDR2 YYREEE (reference sequence). The V gene lost 7 bases and the J gene lost 4 bases, with 17 bases spanning the gap. In DNA form, the CDR3 reads TGTGCCAGCGGGGAGGGGGGGGGAATCACCGGGGAGCTGTTTTTT. It is translated as CASGEGGGITGELFF.

In nucleotides, the CDR3 is TGTGCCACCTTCCCCTGGGACAGGGGCAATCAGCCCCAGCATTTT. It translates to CATFPWDRGNQPQHF. The chain carries TRBV6-6 and TRBJ1-5; TRBD1 aligns across 9 bases. The CDR3 loop spans 15 amino acids. V lost 10 bases, J lost 2 bases, and 9 bases stayed unmatched. The germline V gene has CDR1 MNHNY and CDR2 SVGAGI (reference sequence).

The chain combines TRBV15 with TRBJ2-3; a possible D gene is TRBD1 (7 bases). The CDR3 runs 16 residues. V was pared by 4 bases and J by 3 bases, with 17 bases between. Germline CDR1 and CDR2: LNHNV and YYDKDF (reference sequence). CDR3 amino acids: CATSKRTAGGTDTQYF. Written as DNA, the CDR3 is TGTGCCACCAGCAAAAGGACAGCAGGGGGGACAGATACGCAGTATTTT.

This chain connects TRBV6-1 to TRBJ1-2; 7 bases are shared with TRBD1. Germline CDR1 reads MNHNS; CDR2 reads SASEGT. The V and J ends lost 2 bases and 3 bases, in that order; junction bases with no gene match: 12. The CDR3 extends over 17 amino acids. The CDR3 here is CASSESGGGGPDYGYTF. CDR3 nucleotides: TGTGCCAGCAGTGAAAGTGGTGGAGGGGGCCCGGACTATGGCTACACCTTC.

The chain uses TRBV2 and TRBJ2-7; a possible D gene is TRBD1 (5 bases). The CDR3 extends over 14 amino acids. Trimming stripped 4 bases from V and 0 bases from J, with 10 bases between. CDR1 is SNHLY, CDR2 FYNNEI, per germline. In nucleotides, the CDR3 is TGTGCCAGCAGTGGTCTACAGGTCTCCTACGAGCAGTACTTC. This encodes CASSGLQVSYEQYF.

The rearrangement joins TRBV5-1 to TRBJ1-2; tentatively, D is TRBD1 (5 bases). CDR1 is SGHRS, CDR2 YFSETQ, per germline. Trimming removed 4 bases at V and 1 base at J, with 8 bases between. The CDR3 consists of 13 residues. The CDR3 protein is CASSPGLNYGYTF. CDR3 DNA: TGCGCCAGCAGCCCGGGACTTAACTATGGCTACACCTTC.

V is TRBV11-2 and J is TRBJ2-3; D is uncertain. CDR1 is SGHAT, CDR2 FQNNGV, per germline. CDR3 size: 14 residues. Trimming removed 5 bases from V and 7 bases from J, with 16 bases in between. The CDR3 spells CASSARTQSNTQYF. DNA for the CDR3: TGTGCCAGCAGCGCTAGAACGCAGTCAAATACGCAGTATTTT.

The chain recombines TRBV14 with TRBJ2-3; the match to TRBD1 covers 7 bases. The CDR3 is 15 amino acids. From germline, CDR1 is SGHDN and CDR2 FVKESK. The V segment lost 4 bases and the J segment 5 bases; nucleotides outside the gene matches: 9. The CDR3 DNA sequence: TGTGCCAGCAGCCCCGACAGGGCCCCTCTAGATACGCAGTATTTT. Protein product: CASSPDRAPLDTQYF.

The chain uses TRBV19 and TRBJ2-1; D gene ambiguous. Germline CDR1 is LNHDA and CDR2 is SQIVND (reference sequence). Trimming took off 6 bases at V and 0 bases at J, with 9 bases between the two ends. The CDR3 runs to 14 residues. In DNA form, the CDR3 reads TGTGCCAGTAGATCCTGGAGCTCCTACAATGAGCAGTTCTTC. Translation gives CASRSWSSYNEQFF. The whole variable domain, filled in from reference TRBV19 and TRBJ2-1, reads DGGITQSPKYLFRKEGQNVTLSCEQNLNHDAMYWYRQDPGQGLRLIYYSQIVNDFQKGDIAEGYSVSREKKESFPLTVTSAQKNPTAFYLCASRSWSSYNEQFFGPGTRLTVL.

This clone was detected once. This chain connects TRBV28 to TRBJ1-2, with D possibly being TRBD1 (6 bases). V lost 2 bases and J 4 bases, leaving 14 bases between the germline ends. Germline CDR1 MDHEN, CDR2 SYDVKM. There are 15 residues in the CDR3. CDR3 region: CASSLGQGPSYGYTF. The CDR3 DNA reads as TGTGCCAGCAGTTTAGGCCAGGGGCCCTCCTATGGCTACACCTTC.

The rearrangement links TRBV9 to TRBJ2-7, with 7 bases identical to TRBD1. The CDR3 is made up of 14 amino acids. Germline lookup yields CDR1 SGDLS and CDR2 YYNGEE. Losses at the gene ends were 1 base for V and 0 bases for J; bases not matched to a gene: 1. The CDR3 loop reads CASSVRDSSYEQYF. CDR3 sequence (DNA): TGTGCCAGCAGCGTAAGGGACAGCTCCTACGAGCAGTACTTC.

Written as DNA, the CDR3 is TGTGCCAGTAGTCTCCAGTTTGGGCTAGCCTACTACGAGCAGTACTTC. It specifies CASSLQFGLAYYEQYF. The chain employs TRBV19 and TRBJ2-7, with a weak D call TRBD2 (5 bases). Trimming shortened V by 5 bases and J by 3 bases, and 20 bases separated the two germline ends. From germline, CDR1 is LNHDA and CDR2 SQIVND (reference sequence). CDR3 length: 16 residues.